These 27 T cell receptor beta chains came from one sample sequenced in a study of CD8 T cells in Susac syndrome. The authors reverse transcribed roughly 0.5 to 1 ug RNA with random hexamers. TCRdb re-derived calls from the immunoSEQ multiplex PCR reads in MiXCR, one entry per CDR3 protein. The sample has roughly 180,000 distinct CDR3 sequences, about 94% seen once. Sequenced material: CD4+ T cells from PBMCs. These receptors were obtained from a human donor in good health.

This chain joins TRBV29-1 and TRBJ2-7, with 9 bases fitting TRBD1. This CDR3 comprises 12 residues. V dropped 7 bases and J dropped 0; count of bases not matched to a gene: 1. Germline CDR1 and CDR2: SQVTM and ANQGSEA. CDR3 in DNA: TGCAGCGGGACAGGGGCCTCCTACGAGCAGTACTTC. Its protein is CSGTGASYEQYF.

The CDR3 sequence: CASSELGKGMNTEAFF. For the CDR3, the DNA is TGTGCCAGCAGTGAATTGGGGAAAGGGATGAACACTGAAGCTTTCTTT. This chain uses TRBV2 with TRBJ1-1; D is undetermined. CDR1 is SNHLY and CDR2 is FYNNEI in the germline V gene. The CDR3 has 16 amino acids. Trimming stripped 2 bases from V and 0 bases from J, with 13 bases between.

The rearrangement uses TRBV20-1 and TRBJ1-1; D is ambiguous. V was shortened by 4 bases and J by 2 bases, with 14 bases between the two germline ends. This CDR3 is 14 amino acids long. The germline gives CDR1 DFQATT, CDR2 SNEGSKA (reference sequence). The CDR3 loop is CSATLMGTNTEAFF. In DNA, the CDR3 is TGCAGTGCTACCCTCATGGGTACTAACACTGAAGCTTTCTTT.

This chain uses TRBV7-2 with TRBJ2-3, with 11 bases aligning to TRBD2. With V trimmed by 5 bases and J by 15 bases, 10 bases remained unmatched. CDR3 length: 13 amino acids. Germline V gene sequence: CDR1 SGHTA, CDR2 FQGNSA. DNA for the CDR3: TGTGCCAGCAGCCCCGGGGATCTAGCGGGGGGATATTTT. Amino acid sequence: CASSPGDLAGGYF.

The chain employs TRBV28 and TRBJ1-6; D perhaps matches TRBD1 (5 bases). Looked up from germline, CDR1 is MDHEN and CDR2 is SYDVKM. The CDR3 has 14 residues. V was trimmed by 8 bases and J by 9 bases, leaving 17 bases between them. CDR3 loop: CASRASGGTSPLHF. CDR3 DNA: TGTGCCAGCCGAGCTTCGGGTGGGACTTCACCCCTCCACTTT.

CDR3 nucleotides: TGCAGTGCTAGCCCCGACAATGAGCAGTTCTTC. Amino acids: CSASPDNEQFF. The chain recombines TRBV20-1 with TRBJ2-1; D ambiguous. Deletions cut 3 bases from V and 5 bases from J, with 5 bases between. The CDR3 totals 11 residues. CDR1 is DFQATT and CDR2 is SNEGSKA in the germline V gene (reference sequence).

The chain recombines TRBV3-1 with TRBJ1-2; D not certain. The ends were cut back, 0 bases at V and 6 bases at J, with 5 bases in the middle. CDR1 is LGHDT, CDR2 YNNKEL, per germline (reference sequence). CDR3 length: 12 amino acids. This CDR3 reads CASSQDCDGYTF. CDR3 DNA: TGTGCCAGCAGCCAAGATTGCGATGGCTACACCTTC.

The V gene is TRBV7-2, the J gene TRBJ1-6, with 7 bases matching TRBD1. Germline trimming cut 4 bases from V and 7 bases from J; bases unmatched to any gene: 4. Germline V gives CDR1 SGHTA, CDR2 FQGNSA. The CDR3 totals 14 residues. The CDR3: CASSYSTGNSPLHF. The CDR3, as DNA: TGTGCCAGCAGCTACTCGACAGGGAATTCACCCCTCCACTTT.

This clonotype was detected only a few times. The chain links TRBV12-3 or TRBV12-4 to TRBJ2-7, with 8 positions matching TRBD2. With 5 bases clipped from V and 0 bases from J, the junction kept 3 bases outside the gene matches. The CDR3 spans 14 residues. CDR3 bases: TGTGCCAGCAGTCCCGGGACTAGCTCCTACGAGCAGTACTTC. It translates to CASSPGTSSYEQYF.

As for this clonotype: The junction and the germline gene differ at one end; a read error may be behind it. J is TRBJ2-1 and V is TRBV2; unclear D gene. The CDR3 has 13 amino acids. Germline CDR1 reads SNHLY; CDR2 reads FYNNEI. The CDR3 sequence: CASSNPAYNAQFF. The CDR3 DNA sequence: TGTGCCAGCAGTAACCCCGCATACAATGCGCAGTTCTTC. Full variable domain (missing parts from reference TRBV2 and TRBJ2-1): EPEVTQTPSHQVTQMGQEVILRCVPISNHLYFYWYRQILGQKVEFLVSFYNNEISEKSEIFDDQFSVERPDGSNFTLKIRSTKLEDSAMYFCASSNPAYNAQFFGPGTRLTVL.

The CDR3 bases are TGCGCCAGCAGTCACTCGGACACCACTGAAGCTTTCTTT. Amino acid sequence: CASSHSDTTEAFF. V usage is TRBV23-1 and J usage is TRBJ1-1; possibly TRBD1 for D (5 bases). TRBV23-1 is an open reading frame whose function is uncertain. V lost 3 bases, J lost 4 bases, and 9 bases lay in between. CDR3 length: 13 amino acids.

The chain employs TRBV4-3 and TRBJ1-1, with 12 bases that match TRBD1. V lost 5 bases and J lost 1; bases outside the gene matches: 5. The germline CDR1 and CDR2 sequences are LGHNA and YSLEER. The CDR3 extends over 16 amino acids. This chain's CDR3 is CASSVGTGGSNTEAFF. In DNA form, the CDR3 reads TGCGCCAGCAGCGTTGGGACAGGGGGCTCGAACACTGAAGCTTTCTTT.

The chain carries TRBV3-1 and TRBJ1-1; 8 nucleotides agree with TRBD1. The germline V gene has CDR1 LGHDT and CDR2 YNNKEL (reference sequence). This CDR3 spans 15 amino acids. J gave up 2 bases and V 4 bases, and 6 bases lay outside the gene matches. The DNA for the CDR3 is TGTGCCAGCAGCCCTAAGGCAGGGGGCAACACTGAAGCTTTCTTT. This sequence encodes CASSPKAGGNTEAFF.

The rearrangement links TRBV2 to TRBJ2-1; possible D gene TRBD1, 5 bases. Germline V gives CDR1 SNHLY, CDR2 FYNNEI. Trimming stripped 8 bases from V and 4 bases from J, with 15 bases between. This CDR3 region has 14 residues. CDR3 sequence: CASSERRGYNEQFF. The CDR3 region has the DNA TGTGCCAGCTCGGAGCGAAGGGGTTACAATGAGCAGTTCTTC.

The chain couples TRBV15 to TRBJ2-1; TRBD1 matches at 9 bases. V dropped 2 bases and J dropped 9; count of bases not matched to a gene: 11. CDR1 and CDR2 (germline): LNHNV, YYDKDF (reference sequence). The CDR3 length is 16 residues. The CDR3 DNA follows: TGTGCCACCAGCAGATCCGGGACAGGGCGCGTCGGTGAGCAGTTCTTC. Protein product: CATSRSGTGRVGEQFF.

This clonotype was recorded only once. The V call is TRBV6-2 or TRBV6-3, the J call TRBJ2-1; 14 bases are shared with TRBD2. The CDR3 is 17 residues long. Germline CDR1 is MNHEY and CDR2 is SVGEGT. Losses at the gene ends were 9 bases for V and 2 bases for J; bases not matched to a gene: 9. Here the CDR3 reads CASSGTSGGLTYNEQFF. CDR3 in DNA: TGTGCCAGTTCCGGGACTAGCGGGGGTCTCACCTACAATGAGCAGTTCTTC.

Note on this clonotype: At one of its ends the junction is not consistent with the germline gene, which may arise from a read error. The J gene is TRBJ1-1, the V gene TRBV15; possible D gene TRBD1, 5 bases. The CDR3 totals 13 residues. Germline values: CDR1 LNHNV, CDR2 YYDKDF (reference sequence). The CDR3 DNA sequence: TGTGCCACCAGCAGAGATAACGGCAGGGCAACAATCTTT. This sequence encodes CATSRDNGRATIF.

The rearrangement links TRBV6-6 to TRBJ1-5; no clear D. CDR1 is MNHNY and CDR2 is SVGAGI in the germline V gene (reference sequence). V was pared by 6 bases and J by 5 bases, with 5 bases between. The CDR3 spans 11 residues. The CDR3 DNA is TGTGCCAGCAGCAAGGATCAGCCCCAGCATTTT. This encodes CASSKDQPQHF.

J is TRBJ2-5 and V is TRBV12-3 or TRBV12-4; 7 bases align to TRBD2. Trimming at V came to 3 bases and at J to 5 bases, leaving 6 bases not matched to a gene. The length of the CDR3 is 14 residues. CDR3 DNA sequence: TGTGCCAGCAGTTTCGGGAGCGGGGTCGAGACCCAGTACTTC. It encodes CASSFGSGVETQYF.

The gene calls are TRBV20-1 and TRBJ1-1; D may be TRBD1 (5 bases). The V end was cut by 3 bases, the J end by 4 bases, with 18 bases between. Germline V CDR1 and CDR2: DFQATT, SNEGSKA (reference sequence). The CDR3 totals 15 residues. The CDR3 reads CSARGQGDGTTEAFF. CDR3 nucleotides: TGCAGTGCTAGGGGTCAAGGGGATGGGACCACTGAAGCTTTCTTT.

The V gene is TRBV7-8, the J gene TRBJ2-7; 15 nucleotides align to TRBD2. CDR3 length equals 16 residues. CDR1 is SGHVS and CDR2 is FQNEAQ in the germline V gene. V dropped 5 bases and J dropped 4; count of bases not matched to a gene: 6. The CDR3 reads CASSPRTSGGAYEQYF. The CDR3 DNA is TGTGCCAGCAGCCCCCGGACTAGCGGGGGGGCTTACGAGCAGTACTTC.

This chain joins TRBV20-1 and TRBJ2-2; 7 bases match TRBD1. This CDR3 is 17 amino acids long. CDR1 is DFQATT and CDR2 is SNEGSKA in the germline V gene (reference sequence). V shed 5 bases, J shed 1 base, and the junction held 13 bases outside the gene matches. This chain's CDR3 is CSALQRNRGGNTGELFF. The CDR3 DNA reads TGCAGTGCTCTCCAGCGTAACAGGGGCGGGAACACCGGGGAGCTGTTTTTT.

This chain links TRBV2 with TRBJ1-2; TRBD1 is a possible D gene (5 bases). The CDR3 has 15 amino acids. Germline V gives CDR1 SNHLY, CDR2 FYNNEI. The V and J ends lost 1 base and 1 base respectively, with 10 bases between them. CDR3 sequence reads: CASSEEGQDNYGYTF. DNA of the CDR3: TGTGCCAGCAGTGAAGAGGGGCAGGATAACTATGGCTACACCTTC.

This chain uses TRBV7-9 with TRBJ2-1; D is unclear. With 5 bases removed from V and 0 bases from J, the gap between germline ends came to 14 bases. Germline CDR1 and CDR2: SEHNR and FQNEAQ (reference sequence). This CDR3 region has 16 residues. This chain's CDR3 is CASSPSRRTSYNEQFF. CDR3 DNA: TGTGCCAGCAGCCCAAGCCGCAGGACCTCCTACAATGAGCAGTTCTTC.

J is TRBJ2-3 and V is TRBV6-5; 9 bases agree with TRBD1. Trimming removed 2 bases from V and 0 bases from J; junction bases left unmatched: 3. The CDR3 runs to 16 residues. Germline values: CDR1 MNHEY, CDR2 SVGAGI. The CDR3 DNA sequence: TGTGCCAGCAGTTACGGGGACAGGGTGAGCACAGATACGCAGTATTTT. Translation: CASSYGDRVSTDTQYF.

V is TRBV20-1 and J is TRBJ1-2, with a tentative D call TRBD1 (5 bases). Per the germline V gene, CDR1 is DFQATT and CDR2 is SNEGSKA (reference sequence). The CDR3 spans 12 residues. V lost 1 base and J lost 3, with 6 bases in between. Here the CDR3 reads CSARGGDYGYTF. CDR3 nucleotides: TGCAGTGCTAGAGGAGGGGACTATGGCTACACCTTC.

The J gene is TRBJ2-7, the V gene TRBV28; D may be TRBD1 (5 bases). V shed 7 bases and J shed 1 base, with 11 bases lying between them. Looked up from germline, CDR1 is MDHEN and CDR2 is SYDVKM. CDR3 length: 13 amino acids. DNA of the CDR3: TGTGCCAGCACACTCCAGGGTTCCTACGAGCAGTACTTC. It yields the protein CASTLQGSYEQYF.